This passage covers 27 T cell receptor beta chains from one sample sequenced in a study of cytomegalovirus exposure and HLA in healthy donors. It was with 60 Vbeta and 13 Jbeta primers that the PCR ran. The table came from immunoSEQ multiplex PCR; TCRdb's copy has only in-frame clones and leaves some out. The sample holds about 140,000 clones, roughly 80% seen once. Specimen: PBMCs. Receptors were obtained from a man younger than 35 in good health and CMV-seronegative.

As for this clone: One end of the junction is discordant with germline, which a read error may explain. This rearrangement joins TRBV7-9 to TRBJ1-2; TRBD1 matches 7 bases. From germline, CDR1 is SEHNR and CDR2 FQNEAQ (reference sequence). This CDR3 has 13 residues. CDR3 coding DNA: TGTTCCAGCAGCCCCTGGGACAGTTATGGCTACACCTTC. Protein: CSSSPWDSYGYTF.

This CDR3 reads CAILRDRVSGANVLTF. CDR3 bases: TGTGCCATTCTCCGGGACAGGGTATCTGGGGCCAACGTCCTGACTTTC. This chain links TRBV6-6 with TRBJ2-6; TRBD1 matches 9 bases. CDR1 and CDR2 from the germline V gene are MNHNY and SVGAGI (reference sequence). V dropped 10 bases and J dropped 1; count of bases not matched to a gene: 8. This CDR3 region has 16 residues.

As DNA, the CDR3 is TGTGCCAGCAGCTCGGCAGGGATGTGGGGAGAGACCCAGTACTTC. This encodes CASSSAGMWGETQYF. The chain employs TRBV5-5 and TRBJ2-5, with D perhaps matching TRBD1 (5 bases). V was pared by 3 bases and J by 4 bases, with 16 bases between. Germline CDR1 is SGHKS and CDR2 is YYEKEE (reference sequence). The CDR3 length is 15 residues. Filled out from reference TRBV5-5 and TRBJ2-5, the complete variable domain reads DAGVTQSPTHLIKTRGQQVTLRCSPISGHKSVSWYQQVLGQGPQFIFQYYEKEERGRGNFPDRFSARQFPNYSSELNVNALLLGDSALYLCASSSAGMWGETQYFGPGTRLLVL.

The rearrangement uses TRBV6-5 and TRBJ1-2, with 8 bases lining up with TRBD1. The CDR3 is 13 amino acids. J was trimmed by 6 bases and V by 6 bases; bases with no gene match: 6. Germline V gene lookup returns CDR1 MNHEY and CDR2 SVGAGI. This CDR3 is CASRETGAHGYTF. The CDR3 DNA reads as TGTGCCAGCAGGGAGACAGGGGCCCATGGCTACACCTTC.

About this clone itself: One end of the junction is discordant with germline, which a read error may explain. The CDR3 nucleotides are TGTGCCAGCAGCCAAAAGGGCGGGAACGCTGAAGCTTTCTTT. It translates to CASSQKGGNAEAFF. This chain uses TRBV4-2 with TRBJ1-1; D remains unclear. The CDR3 length is 14 residues. Germline V gene sequence: CDR1 LGHNA, CDR2 YNFKEQ.

The chain joins TRBV4-3 to TRBJ2-2; 7 bases line up with TRBD1. Germline trimming cut 0 bases from V and 1 base from J; bases unmatched to any gene: 2. The CDR3 spans 16 residues. Germline V gives CDR1 LGHNA, CDR2 YSLEER. The CDR3 bases are TGCGCCAGCAGCCAAGATAGGGGGCGGAACACCGGGGAGCTGTTTTTT. Protein sequence: CASSQDRGRNTGELFF.

The chain carries TRBV6-6 and TRBJ1-2; TRBD1 is a possible D gene (5 bases). The V end lost 5 bases, the J end lost 2 bases, and 12 bases lay between the germline ends. CDR3 length: 14 amino acids. Germline lookup yields CDR1 MNHNY and CDR2 SVGAGI (reference sequence). CDR3 loop: CASSAHDRNYGYTF. CDR3 coding DNA: TGTGCCAGCAGTGCCCACGACAGAAACTATGGCTACACCTTC.

The chain uses TRBV9 and TRBJ2-3; D gene ambiguous. The CDR3 sequence is 15 residues long. Germline CDR1 reads SGDLS; CDR2 reads YYNGEE. With 0 bases removed from V and 5 bases from J, the gap between germline ends came to 13 bases. CDR3 nucleotides: TGTGCCAGCAGCGTAGGTTCTAGAATCAGAGATACGCAGTATTTT. The encoded protein is CASSVGSRIRDTQYF.

The gene calls are TRBV7-2 and TRBJ2-7, with TRBD1 matching over 12 bases. Trimming took 0 bases from V and 5 from J; bases not matched to a gene: 2. The CDR3 consists of 15 residues. Germline loops: CDR1 SGHTA, CDR2 FQGNSA. The CDR3 sequence is CASSLAGQGADEQYF. The DNA of the CDR3 is TGTGCCAGCAGCTTAGCGGGACAGGGGGCAGACGAGCAGTACTTC. The full variable domain, in which reference TRBV7-2 and TRBJ2-7 provide the parts outside the CDR3, is GAGVSQSPSNKVTEKGKDVELRCDPISGHTALYWYRQSLGQGLEFLIYFQGNSAPDKSGLPSDRFSAERTGGSVSTLTIQRTQQEDSAVYLCASSLAGQGADEQYFGPGTRLTVT.

V gene TRBV7-9 combines with J gene TRBJ1-2; 8 bases match TRBD1. Germline V lookup: CDR1 SEHNR, CDR2 FQNEAQ (reference sequence). The length of the CDR3 is 14 residues. J lost 8 bases, V lost 2 bases, and 7 bases had no gene match. CDR3 nucleotide sequence: TGTGCCAGCAGCTTACCCGAGACAGGGGACGGCTACACCTTC. This encodes CASSLPETGDGYTF.

This clone was observed once. The V gene is TRBV5-4, the J gene TRBJ2-7; a weak D match, TRBD1 (5 bases). The CDR3 covers 15 residues. Germline assignment: CDR1 SGHNT and CDR2 YYREEE (reference sequence). Deletions cut 1 base from V and 5 bases from J, with 16 bases between. The CDR3 coding sequence is TGTGCCAGCAGCTTGAGTACAGGCCCCTGGGACGAGCAGTACTTC. This sequence encodes CASSLSTGPWDEQYF.

The V gene is TRBV13, the J gene TRBJ2-5; 12 nucleotides match TRBD2. CDR3 length: 15 amino acids. The V segment lost 4 bases and the J segment 7 bases; nucleotides outside the gene matches: 7. Per germline, CDR1 PRHDT and CDR2 FYEKMQ (reference sequence). CDR3 coding DNA: TGTGCCAGCAGCTCCCAACTAGCGGGGGGTCTGACCCAGTACTTC. This codes for CASSSQLAGGLTQYF.

This chain joins TRBV10-3 and TRBJ1-1; 8 positions match TRBD1. This CDR3 is built from 16 residues. V gave up 6 bases and J gave up 3 bases; unmatched junction bases: 12. CDR1 ENHRY and CDR2 SYGVKD come from the germline V gene. The CDR3 is CAIRGSIGGQDTEAFF. The DNA for the CDR3 is TGTGCCATCAGGGGCTCTATTGGGGGACAGGACACTGAAGCTTTCTTT.

The chain has TRBV12-5 and TRBJ1-2; the match to TRBD1 covers 10 bases. Per the germline V gene, CDR1 is LGHNT and CDR2 is FRNRAP. The CDR3 consists of 15 residues. With V trimmed by 7 bases and J by 6 bases, 11 bases remained unmatched. CDR3 loop: CASAMGQGIVNGYTF. The CDR3, as DNA: TGTGCTAGTGCTATGGGACAGGGGATAGTAAATGGCTACACCTTC.

This chain connects TRBV7-8 to TRBJ1-6; tentative D call: TRBD1 (6 bases). The CDR3 length is 17 residues. The germline V and J ends were trimmed by 1 base and 6 bases, with 16 bases remaining between them. Germline CDR1 and CDR2: SGHVS and FQNEAQ. The CDR3 here is CASSLVRQGFRNSPLHF. The CDR3, as DNA: TGTGCCAGCAGCTTAGTGAGGCAGGGGTTCCGTAATTCACCCCTCCACTTT.

The chain couples TRBV19 to TRBJ1-2; no firm D call. Between the trimmed V and J ends, which lost 6 bases and 3 bases, there was a span of 20 bases. The length of the CDR3 is 16 residues. Germline CDR1 reads LNHDA; CDR2 reads SQIVND (reference sequence). The CDR3 DNA follows: TGTGCCAGTAGCCGCCAAGCCCTTGCAAACCACTATGGCTACACCTTC. Protein: CASSRQALANHYGYTF.

The chain carries TRBV19 and TRBJ2-6; tentatively, D is TRBD2 (5 bases). The CDR3 is 13 amino acids. The V gene's germline CDR1 is LNHDA and CDR2 SQIVND (reference sequence). V shed 5 bases and J shed 3 bases, with 5 bases lying between them. The CDR3 DNA reads as TGTGCCAGTAGTGAGGGTGGGGCCAACGTCCTGACTTTC. Its translation: CASSEGGANVLTF.

This clone was seen just once. The gene calls are TRBV6-5 and TRBJ1-3; 9 bases line up with TRBD1. Germline V gene sequence: CDR1 MNHEY, CDR2 SVGAGI. V gave up 6 bases and J gave up 3 bases; unmatched junction bases: 3. The CDR3 contains 14 residues. For the CDR3, the DNA is TGTGCCAGCAGACGGACAGGGGATGGAAACACCATATATTTT. Amino acid sequence: CASRRTGDGNTIYF.

The chain is built from TRBV4-1 and TRBJ1-4, with 8 bases fitting TRBD1. Germline loops: CDR1 MGHRA, CDR2 YSYEKL. J lost 7 bases, V lost 0 bases, and 7 bases had no gene match. CDR3 length: 16 amino acids. CDR3 in amino acids: CASSQEGAGGVEKLFF. CDR3 bases: TGCGCCAGCAGCCAAGAAGGAGCAGGGGGCGTTGAAAAACTGTTTTTT.

The genes are TRBV6-1 and TRBJ2-1; tentatively, D is TRBD1 (6 bases). Germline V gene sequence: CDR1 MNHNS, CDR2 SASEGT. This CDR3 has 16 residues. V shed 0 bases and J shed 2 bases, with 11 bases lying between them. CDR3 amino acids: CASSEAGADTYNEQFF. The CDR3 nucleotides are TGTGCCAGCAGTGAAGCGGGGGCCGATACCTACAATGAGCAGTTCTTC.

This clone has just a few counts. DNA of the CDR3: TGTGCCAGCAGCTTGGGGAGGGGAATGGGGACTGAAGCTTTCTTT. Its translation is CASSLGRGMGTEAFF. The J gene is TRBJ1-1, the V gene TRBV5-4, with D possibly TRBD1 on 5 matching bases. V lost 0 bases to trimming and J lost 5 bases, with 14 bases between them. Per germline, CDR1 SGHNT and CDR2 YYREEE (reference sequence). This CDR3 comprises 15 residues.

The J gene is TRBJ2-7, the V gene TRBV7-8; a possible D gene is TRBD1 (6 bases). The CDR3 is 13 residues long. Between the trimmed V and J ends, which lost 1 base and 3 bases, there was a span of 7 bases. Per germline, CDR1 SGHVS and CDR2 FQNEAQ. The CDR3 DNA sequence: TGTGCCAGCAGCTTAGGACAGGTCTACGAGCAGTACTTC. This gives the protein CASSLGQVYEQYF.

This chain connects TRBV7-2 to TRBJ1-3; D not certain. From germline, CDR1 is SGHTA and CDR2 FQGNSA. The CDR3 covers 17 residues. V was pared by 0 bases and J by 0 bases, with 12 bases between. The CDR3 DNA is TGTGCCAGCAGCTTAGCCACAGCATACTCCTCTGGAAACACCATATATTTT. Translation gives CASSLATAYSSGNTIYF.

The chain recombines TRBV12-5 with TRBJ2-7, with TRBD1 as a possible D gene (6 bases). Germline V lookup: CDR1 LGHNT, CDR2 FRNRAP. Trimming left V 5 bases short and J 2 bases short, with 10 bases between. This CDR3 is 13 amino acids long. CDR3 in DNA: TGTGCTAGTGGTCGACAGGTTACCTACGAGCAGTACTTC. Translated, it gives CASGRQVTYEQYF.

The chain has TRBV6-5 and TRBJ1-4; D gene ambiguous. The CDR3 loop spans 12 amino acids. Trimming stripped 0 bases from V and 7 bases from J, with 3 bases between. Germline-derived CDR1 and CDR2 are MNHEY and SVGAGI. The CDR3 loop is CASSYSGEKLFF. The DNA of the CDR3 is TGTGCCAGCAGTTACTCCGGTGAAAAACTGTTTTTT.

The chain couples TRBV9 to TRBJ2-2; 8 positions match TRBD2. The V segment lost 3 bases and the J segment 4 bases; nucleotides outside the gene matches: 14. The CDR3 spans 18 residues. In germline, CDR1 is SGDLS, CDR2 YYNGEE. CDR3 nucleotides: TGTGCCAGCAGCGCCTCTTTACGGGGGGGGCCGCTCACCGGGGAGCTGTTTTTT. It specifies CASSASLRGGPLTGELFF. The full variable domain, in which reference TRBV9 and TRBJ2-2 provide the parts outside the CDR3, is DSGVTQTPKHLITATGQRVTLRCSPRSGDLSVYWYQQSLDQGLQFLIQYYNGEERAKGNILERFSAQQFPDLHSELNLSSLELGDSALYFCASSASLRGGPLTGELFFGEGSRLTVL.

The rearrangement joins TRBV4-3 to TRBJ1-1; D not certain. Germline V gene data show CDR1 as LGHNA and CDR2 as YSLEER. Trimming pared 1 base from V and 8 bases from J, leaving 8 bases between. This CDR3 is 12 amino acids long. This CDR3 reads CASSQGTDEAFF. The CDR3, as DNA: TGCGCCAGCAGCCAAGGAACAGACGAAGCTTTCTTT.